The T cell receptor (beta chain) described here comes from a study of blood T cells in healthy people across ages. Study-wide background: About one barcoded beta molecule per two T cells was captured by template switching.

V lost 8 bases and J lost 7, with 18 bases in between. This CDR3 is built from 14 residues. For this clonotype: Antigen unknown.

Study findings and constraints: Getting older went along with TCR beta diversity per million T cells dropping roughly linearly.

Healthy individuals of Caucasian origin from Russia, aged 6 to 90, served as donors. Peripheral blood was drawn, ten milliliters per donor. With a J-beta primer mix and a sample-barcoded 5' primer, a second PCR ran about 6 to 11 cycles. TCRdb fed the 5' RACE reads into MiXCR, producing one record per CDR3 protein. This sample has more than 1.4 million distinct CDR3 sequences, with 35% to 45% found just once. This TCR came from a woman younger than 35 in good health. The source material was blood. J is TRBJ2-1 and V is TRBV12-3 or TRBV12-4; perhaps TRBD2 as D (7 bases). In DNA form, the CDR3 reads TGTGCCAGCCAGGCGGGGGCGCGGGCGAATGAGCAGTTCTTC. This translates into CASQAGARANEQFF.